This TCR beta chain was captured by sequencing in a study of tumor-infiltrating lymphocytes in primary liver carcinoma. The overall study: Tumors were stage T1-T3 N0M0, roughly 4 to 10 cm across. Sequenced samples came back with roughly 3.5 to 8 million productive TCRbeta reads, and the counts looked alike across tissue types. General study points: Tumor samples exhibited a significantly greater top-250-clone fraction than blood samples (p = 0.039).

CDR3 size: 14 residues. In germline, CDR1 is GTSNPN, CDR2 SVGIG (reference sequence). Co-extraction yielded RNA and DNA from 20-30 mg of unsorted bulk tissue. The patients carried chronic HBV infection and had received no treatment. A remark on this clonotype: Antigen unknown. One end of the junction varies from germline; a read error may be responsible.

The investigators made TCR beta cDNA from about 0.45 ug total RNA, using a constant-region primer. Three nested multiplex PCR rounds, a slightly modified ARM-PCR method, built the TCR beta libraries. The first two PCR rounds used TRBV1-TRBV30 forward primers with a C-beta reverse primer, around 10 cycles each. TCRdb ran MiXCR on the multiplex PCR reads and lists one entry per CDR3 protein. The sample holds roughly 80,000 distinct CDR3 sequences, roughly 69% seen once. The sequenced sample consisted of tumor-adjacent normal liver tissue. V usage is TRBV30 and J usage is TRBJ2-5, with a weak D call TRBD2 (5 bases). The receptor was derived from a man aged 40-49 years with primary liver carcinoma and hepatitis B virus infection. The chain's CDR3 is CTWKNRAGQETQYF. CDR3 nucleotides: TGTACCTGGAAGAATCGGGCGGGTCAAGAGACCCAGTACTTC.